This note documents a single TCR beta chain sequence. Its antigen is undetermined. The data derive from a study of somatic mutations in cytotoxic T cells in rheumatoid arthritis. Study details: Sorted by flow to nearly 100% purity were some V beta antibody-stained T-cell populations, including V beta1+ cells sequenced for TCRB. Notes on the study in general: The identity of the antigens targeted by the expanded CD8+ clones remained unknown. It was found that CD8+ T-cell clonality in rheumatoid arthritis patients did not differ significantly from that in age-matched healthy controls.

V gave up 3 bases and J gave up 4 bases, with 18 bases separating them. Germline CDR1 is MNHEY and CDR2 is SVGAGI. The CDR3 loop spans 16 amino acids. Once isolated by positive magnetic bead selection, the CD4+ and CD8+ cells had their purity checked by flow cytometry. Here immunoSEQ multiplex PCR was the method, and the copy in TCRdb shows in-frame clones only, minus some. Of roughly 14,000 clones in the sample, about 69% are singletons; the top ten hold around 14%. The chain recombines TRBV6-5 with TRBJ1-2; D perhaps matches TRBD1 (5 bases). Sample: CD8+ T cells sorted from blood. This receptor was obtained from an adult with rheumatoid arthritis. The CDR3 loop reads CASSYKTVDTSYGYTF. In DNA, the CDR3 is TGTGCCAGCAGTTATAAGACAGTAGACACCTCCTATGGCTACACCTTC.